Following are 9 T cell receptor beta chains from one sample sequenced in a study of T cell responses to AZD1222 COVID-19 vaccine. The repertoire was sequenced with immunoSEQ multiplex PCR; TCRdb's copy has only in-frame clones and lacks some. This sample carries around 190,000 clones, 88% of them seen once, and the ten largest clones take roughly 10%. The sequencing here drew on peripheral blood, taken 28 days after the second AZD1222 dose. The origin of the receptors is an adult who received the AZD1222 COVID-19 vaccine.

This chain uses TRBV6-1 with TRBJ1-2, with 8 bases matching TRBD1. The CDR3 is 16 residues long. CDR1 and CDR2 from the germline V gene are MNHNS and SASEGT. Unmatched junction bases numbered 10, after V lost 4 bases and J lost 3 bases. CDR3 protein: CASSAGGQVRHYGYTF. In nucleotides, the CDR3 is TGTGCCAGCAGTGCCGGGGGACAGGTCCGCCACTATGGCTACACCTTC.

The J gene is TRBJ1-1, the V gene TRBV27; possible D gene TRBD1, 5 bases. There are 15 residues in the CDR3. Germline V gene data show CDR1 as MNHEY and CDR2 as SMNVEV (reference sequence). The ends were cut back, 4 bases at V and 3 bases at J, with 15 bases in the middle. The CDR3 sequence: CASSSWGKGDTEAFF. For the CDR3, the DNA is TGTGCCAGCAGTTCCTGGGGCAAAGGGGACACTGAAGCTTTCTTT.

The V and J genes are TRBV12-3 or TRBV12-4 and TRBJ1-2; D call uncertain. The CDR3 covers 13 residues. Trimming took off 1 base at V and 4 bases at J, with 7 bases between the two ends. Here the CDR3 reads CASSLGQSYGYTF. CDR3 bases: TGTGCCAGCAGTTTAGGGCAGTCCTATGGCTACACCTTC.

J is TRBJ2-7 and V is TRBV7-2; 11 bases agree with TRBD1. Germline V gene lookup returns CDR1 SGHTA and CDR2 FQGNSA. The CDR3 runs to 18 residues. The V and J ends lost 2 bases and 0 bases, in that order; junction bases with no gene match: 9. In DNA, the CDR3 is TGTGCCAGCAGCTTAAGGGCCCCGGGACAGGGGGGCTCCTACGAGCAGTACTTC. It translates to CASSLRAPGQGGSYEQYF.

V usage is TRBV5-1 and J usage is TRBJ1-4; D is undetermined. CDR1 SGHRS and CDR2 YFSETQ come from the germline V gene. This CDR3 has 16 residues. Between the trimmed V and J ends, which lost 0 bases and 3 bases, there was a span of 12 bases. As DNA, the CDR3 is TGCGCCAGCAGCTTGGGGCTTCTGAACTCTAATGAAAAACTGTTTTTT. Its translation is CASSLGLLNSNEKLFF.

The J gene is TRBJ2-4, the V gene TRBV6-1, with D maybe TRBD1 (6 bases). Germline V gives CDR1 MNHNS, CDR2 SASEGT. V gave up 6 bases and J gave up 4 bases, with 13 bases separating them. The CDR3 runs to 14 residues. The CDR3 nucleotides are TGTGCCAGCAGCAGACAGGAGCTTAAAAACATTCAGTACTTC. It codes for CASSRQELKNIQYF.

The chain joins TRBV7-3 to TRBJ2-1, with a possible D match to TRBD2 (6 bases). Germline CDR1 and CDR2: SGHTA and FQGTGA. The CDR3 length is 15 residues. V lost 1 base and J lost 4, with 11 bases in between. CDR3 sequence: CASSLIGGDYNEQFF. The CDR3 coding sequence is TGTGCCAGCAGCTTAATCGGCGGGGATTACAATGAGCAGTTCTTC.

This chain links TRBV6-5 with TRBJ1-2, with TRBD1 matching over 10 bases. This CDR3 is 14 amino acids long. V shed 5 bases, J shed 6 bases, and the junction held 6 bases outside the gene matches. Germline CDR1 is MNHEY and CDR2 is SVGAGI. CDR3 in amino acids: CASSLTGGADGYTF. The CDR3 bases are TGTGCCAGCAGTCTGACAGGGGGCGCGGATGGCTACACCTTC.

The chain's CDR3 is CASTLGTSADTQYF. CDR3 nucleotides: TGTGCCAGCACCTTGGGGACTAGCGCAGATACGCAGTATTTT. This rearrangement joins TRBV9 to TRBJ2-3; 10 bases align to TRBD2. This CDR3 region has 14 residues. With 6 bases clipped from V and 4 bases from J, the junction kept 5 bases outside the gene matches. Looked up from germline, CDR1 is SGDLS and CDR2 is YYNGEE. The full variable domain, with the rest looked up from reference TRBV9 and TRBJ2-3, is DSGVTQTPKHLITATGQRVTLRCSPRSGDLSVYWYQQSLDQGLQFLIQYYNGEERAKGNILERFSAQQFPDLHSELNLSSLELGDSALYFCASTLGTSADTQYFGPGTRLTVL.